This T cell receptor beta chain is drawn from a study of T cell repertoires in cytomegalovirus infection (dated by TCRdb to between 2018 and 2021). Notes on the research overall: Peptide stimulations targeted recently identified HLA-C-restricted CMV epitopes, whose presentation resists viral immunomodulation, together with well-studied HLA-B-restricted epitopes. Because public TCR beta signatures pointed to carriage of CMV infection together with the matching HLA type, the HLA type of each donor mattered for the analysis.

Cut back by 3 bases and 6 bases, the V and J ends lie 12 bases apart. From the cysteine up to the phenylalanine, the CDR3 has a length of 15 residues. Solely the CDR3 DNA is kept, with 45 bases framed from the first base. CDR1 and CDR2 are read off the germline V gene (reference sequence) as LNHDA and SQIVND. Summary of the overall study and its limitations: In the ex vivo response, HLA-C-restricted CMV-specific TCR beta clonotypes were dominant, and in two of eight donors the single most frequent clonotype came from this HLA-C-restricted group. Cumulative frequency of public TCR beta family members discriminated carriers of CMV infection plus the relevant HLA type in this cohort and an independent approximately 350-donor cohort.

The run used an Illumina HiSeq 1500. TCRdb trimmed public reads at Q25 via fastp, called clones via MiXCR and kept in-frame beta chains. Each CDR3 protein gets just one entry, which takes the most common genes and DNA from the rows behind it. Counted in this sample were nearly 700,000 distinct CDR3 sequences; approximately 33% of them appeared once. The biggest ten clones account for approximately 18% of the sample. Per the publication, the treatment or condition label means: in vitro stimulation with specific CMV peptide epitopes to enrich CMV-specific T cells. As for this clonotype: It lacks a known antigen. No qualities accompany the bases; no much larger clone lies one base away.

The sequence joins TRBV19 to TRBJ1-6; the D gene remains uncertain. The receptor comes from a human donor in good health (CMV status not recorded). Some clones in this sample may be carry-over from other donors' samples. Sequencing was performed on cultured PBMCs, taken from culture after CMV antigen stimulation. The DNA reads TGTGCCAGTAGTATGAGAGGGATGGGTAATTCACCCCTCCACTTT. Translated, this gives CASSMRGMGNSPLHF. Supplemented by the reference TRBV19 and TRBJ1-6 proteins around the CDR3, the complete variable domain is DGGITQSPKYLFRKEGQNVTLSCEQNLNHDAMYWYRQDPGQGLRLIYYSQIVNDFQKGDIAEGYSVSREKKESFPLTVTSAQKNPTAFYLCASSMRGMGNSPLHFGNGTRLTVT.